The 26 T cell receptor beta chains reported below all come from one sample, sequenced in a study of blood T cells in healthy people across ages. For the second PCR, which ran for about 7 to 11 cycles, a sample-barcoded 5' primer and a J-beta primer mix were used. TCRdb redid the calling of the 5' RACE reads with MiXCR, one entry per CDR3 protein. This table has some 1,800,000 distinct CDR3 sequences, approximately 40% appearing once. The sequenced sample consisted of blood. The origin of the receptors is a human donor in good health.

This clonotype has more than one count but fewer than ten. The chain combines TRBV18 with TRBJ1-4; possibly TRBD1 for D (5 bases). The CDR3 length is 15 residues. V lost 5 bases to trimming and J lost 0 bases, with 10 bases between them. The V gene's germline CDR1 is KGHSH and CDR2 LQKENI. The CDR3 here is CASSYAGPTNEKLFF. The CDR3 bases are TGTGCCAGCTCATACGCAGGGCCAACTAATGAAAAACTGTTTTTT.

This clonotype came up once. V is TRBV7-3 and J is TRBJ1-2; 9 bases align to TRBD1. The germline CDR1 and CDR2 sequences are SGHTA and FQGTGA. Germline trimming cut 3 bases from V and 7 bases from J; bases unmatched to any gene: 9. The CDR3 runs to 15 residues. CDR3 in DNA: TGTGCCAGCAGCTTGACCGGGGGACAGGGTCCTGGCTACACCTTC. It yields the protein CASSLTGGQGPGYTF.

This clonotype was seen a handful of times. The chain recombines TRBV4-3 with TRBJ2-1; D is tentatively TRBD1 or TRBD2 (6 bases each). CDR1 is LGHNA and CDR2 is YSLEER in the germline V gene. V gave up 0 bases and J gave up 4 bases, with 13 bases separating them. This CDR3 has 16 amino acids. CDR3 protein: CASSQDFIGGYNEQFF. In DNA form, the CDR3 reads TGCGCCAGCAGCCAAGATTTTATAGGGGGGTACAATGAGCAGTTCTTC.

This chain joins TRBV5-1 and TRBJ2-1; 15 bases line up with TRBD2. V trimming: 4 bases; J trimming: 9 bases; junction bases outside the gene matches: 8. Germline values: CDR1 SGHRS, CDR2 YFSETQ. The CDR3 runs to 16 residues. DNA for the CDR3: TGCGCCAGCAGCCCGTGGACTAGCGGGGGGGCCGGTGAGCAGTTCTTC. It translates to CASSPWTSGGAGEQFF.

This chain links TRBV4-2 with TRBJ1-6; D is uncertain. CDR1 and CDR2 from the germline V gene are LGHNA and YNFKEQ. The CDR3 runs 14 residues. V was cut by 2 bases and J by 10 bases, with 12 bases left in between. This CDR3 reads CASSQPGPGSPLHF. The CDR3 region has the DNA TGTGCCAGCAGCCAACCTGGACCCGGCTCACCCCTCCACTTT.

Only a few counts were recorded for this clonotype. The rearrangement uses TRBV6-1 and TRBJ1-2; 7 bases agree with TRBD1. Trimming took 4 bases from V and 2 from J; bases not matched to a gene: 19. The CDR3 has 19 residues. Germline-derived CDR1 and CDR2 are MNHNS and SASEGT. CDR3 bases: TGTGCCAGCAGTGGCGCGACAGGGACCCATCCTCGGGGCAACTATGGCTACACCTTC. Amino acid sequence: CASSGATGTHPRGNYGYTF.

J is TRBJ2-1 and V is TRBV9; D gene uncertain. CDR1 is SGDLS and CDR2 is YYNGEE in the germline V gene. V was trimmed by 0 bases and J by 7 bases, leaving 14 bases between them. CDR3 size: 15 residues. The CDR3 DNA reads as TGTGCCAGCAGCGTAGATCAGGTAGAAGTTAATGAGCAGTTCTTC. Protein product: CASSVDQVEVNEQFF.

The V gene is TRBV20-1, the J gene TRBJ2-7; 14 bases align to TRBD2. Trimming at V came to 8 bases and at J to 1 base, leaving 7 bases not matched to a gene. This CDR3 spans 15 amino acids. CDR1 is DFQATT, CDR2 SNEGSKA, per germline (reference sequence). In DNA, the CDR3 is TGCAGTAAGAGGACTAGCGGGGGGTTGTCCTACGAGCAGTACTTC. Translating gives CSKRTSGGLSYEQYF.

This chain links TRBV12-3 or TRBV12-4 with TRBJ1-4, with TRBD1 matching over 11 bases. Losses at the gene ends were 4 bases for V and 1 base for J; bases not matched to a gene: 11. The CDR3 has 19 amino acids. The CDR3 DNA reads TGTGCCAGCAGTTCCAAGGACAGGGGGCGCGGTCTAACTAATGAAAAACTGTTTTTT. It codes for CASSSKDRGRGLTNEKLFF.

J is TRBJ2-4 and V is TRBV14, with D hard to call. Trimming cost V 0 bases and J 13 bases, with 13 bases left between them. Germline CDR1 SGHDN, CDR2 FVKESK. This CDR3 comprises 13 residues. The CDR3 loop reads CASSQEGSLEQYF. CDR3 nucleotide sequence: TGTGCCAGCAGCCAAGAAGGAAGCCTGGAGCAGTACTTC.

The genes are TRBV20-1 and TRBJ2-5, with D perhaps given as TRBD1 or TRBD2 (6 bases each). Germline V CDR1 and CDR2: DFQATT, SNEGSKA (reference sequence). V lost 6 bases and J lost 2, with 16 bases in between. This CDR3 spans 14 amino acids. CDR3 nucleotides: TGCAGTGCAGCAATGGGGGGACAACAAGAGACCCAGTACTTC. It is translated as CSAAMGGQQETQYF.

This clonotype was detected a few times. The chain couples TRBV20-1 to TRBJ1-2, with D maybe TRBD1 (5 bases). The length of the CDR3 is 13 residues. V lost 3 bases and J lost 1, with 9 bases in between. Germline V CDR1 and CDR2: DFQATT, SNEGSKA (reference sequence). The CDR3 DNA is TGCAGTGCTAGCCAGACAGATAACTATGGCTACACCTTC. Encoded protein: CSASQTDNYGYTF.

The V gene is TRBV7-2, the J gene TRBJ2-7, with D unresolved. The V gene lost 2 bases and the J gene lost 4 bases, with 9 bases spanning the gap. This CDR3 has 13 residues. CDR1 and CDR2 (germline): SGHTA, FQGNSA. CDR3 residues: CASSLQDLYEQYF. CDR3 nucleotides: TGTGCCAGCAGCTTACAGGATTTGTACGAGCAGTACTTC. The entire variable domain, with the rest obtained from reference TRBV7-2 and TRBJ2-7, is as follows: GAGVSQSPSNKVTEKGKDVELRCDPISGHTALYWYRQSLGQGLEFLIYFQGNSAPDKSGLPSDRFSAERTGGSVSTLTIQRTQQEDSAVYLCASSLQDLYEQYFGPGTRLTVT.

The chain recombines TRBV12-3 or TRBV12-4 with TRBJ2-7, with TRBD1 matching over 10 bases. The CDR3 has 15 amino acids. With V trimmed by 4 bases and J by 7 bases, 10 bases remained unmatched. The CDR3: CASSSRQGALLEQYF. The CDR3, as DNA: TGTGCCAGCAGTTCCCGACAGGGGGCGCTTTTAGAGCAGTACTTC.

This clonotype is a singleton in its sample. V gene TRBV6-2 or TRBV6-3 combines with J gene TRBJ2-5; tentative D call: TRBD1 (6 bases). From germline, CDR1 is MNHEY and CDR2 SVGEGT. V gave up 6 bases and J gave up 2 bases, with 13 bases separating them. CDR3 length: 14 amino acids. Written as DNA, the CDR3 is TGTGCCAGCAGAAGCGACAGGCGGCAAGAGACCCAGTACTTC. This gives the protein CASRSDRRQETQYF.

This clonotype appeared many times. The chain has TRBV4-2 and TRBJ2-3; TRBD2 agrees at 8 bases. J lost 0 bases, V lost 6 bases, and 5 bases had no gene match. This CDR3 has 15 residues. Germline V gives CDR1 LGHNA, CDR2 YNFKEQ. The CDR3 sequence: CASSSIAGSTDTQYF. The CDR3 bases are TGTGCCAGCAGTTCCATAGCGGGGAGCACAGATACGCAGTATTTT.

V is TRBV29-1 and J is TRBJ1-2; D is ambiguous. The germline V and J ends were trimmed by 2 bases and 6 bases, with 4 bases remaining between them. The CDR3 is 10 residues long. CDR1 is SQVTM, CDR2 ANQGSEA, per germline. CDR3 region: CSVERDGYTF. The CDR3 bases are TGCAGCGTTGAAAGAGATGGCTACACCTTC.

This clonotype was seen a few times. The chain has TRBV4-2 and TRBJ2-7; D may be TRBD2 (5 bases). The V end lost 0 bases, the J end lost 6 bases, and 15 bases lay between the germline ends. The CDR3 runs 15 residues. The germline CDR1 and CDR2 sequences are LGHNA and YNFKEQ. CDR3 region: CASSQDLASLGEQYF. In DNA, the CDR3 is TGTGCCAGCAGCCAAGATTTGGCTAGCTTGGGCGAGCAGTACTTC.

This clonotype showed up just a few times. The chain is built from TRBV12-3 or TRBV12-4 and TRBJ1-2; TRBD1 matches at 8 bases. This CDR3 is 13 amino acids long. V was clipped by 3 bases and J by 8 bases; unmatched bases: 5. The DNA for the CDR3 is TGTGCCAGCAGTTTTCAGGGGGCGCCCGGCTACACCTTC. Translating gives CASSFQGAPGYTF.

The chain couples TRBV5-1 to TRBJ2-1; D might be TRBD2 (6 bases). V was cut by 4 bases and J by 9 bases, with 14 bases left in between. CDR1 SGHRS and CDR2 YFSETQ come from the germline V gene. The CDR3 loop spans 13 amino acids. CDR3 sequence (DNA): TGCGCCAGCAGCGCGGGAACCCGGGGTGAGCAGTTCTTC. This sequence encodes CASSAGTRGEQFF. The full variable domain, in which reference TRBV5-1 and TRBJ2-1 provide the parts outside the CDR3, is KAGVTQTPRYLIKTRGQQVTLSCSPISGHRSVSWYQQTPGQGLQFLFEYFSETQRNKGNFPGRFSGRQFSNSRSEMNVSTLELGDSALYLCASSAGTRGEQFFGPGTRLTVL.

There are a few counts of this clonotype. CDR3 in amino acids: CASSLVASGPYEQYF. The CDR3 bases are TGCGCCAGCAGCTTGGTTGCTAGCGGACCCTACGAGCAGTACTTC. The rearrangement links TRBV5-1 to TRBJ2-7; 7 nucleotides agree with TRBD2. The V segment lost 0 bases and the J segment 2 bases; nucleotides outside the gene matches: 5. This CDR3 is built from 15 residues. Germline CDR1 reads SGHRS; CDR2 reads YFSETQ.

This clonotype was found a few times. The chain couples TRBV10-3 to TRBJ1-1, with D uncertain. The CDR3 sequence is 13 residues long. The V gene lost 7 bases and the J gene lost 1 base, with 10 bases spanning the gap. Germline CDR1 ENHRY, CDR2 SYGVKD. The CDR3 DNA sequence: TGTGCCATCACCGGGGTTCAGAACACTGAAGCTTTCTTT. It translates to CAITGVQNTEAFF.

This clonotype has only a few counts. CDR3 nucleotides: TGTGCCAGCAGCTCCAGGGTAACATATACTGGGGCCAACGTCCTGACTTTC. As protein: CASSSRVTYTGANVLTF. The chain recombines TRBV7-8 with TRBJ2-6, with D maybe TRBD1 (5 bases). Germline CDR1 SGHVS, CDR2 FQNEAQ. The V gene lost 4 bases and the J gene lost 2 bases, with 15 bases spanning the gap. This CDR3 spans 17 amino acids.

This chain uses TRBV6-5 with TRBJ2-3; D possibly matches TRBD1 or TRBD2 (6 bases each). CDR1 is MNHEY and CDR2 is SVGAGI in the germline V gene. Trimming cost V 4 bases and J 4 bases, with 12 bases left between them. CDR3 length: 14 amino acids. CDR3 sequence (DNA): TGTGCCAGCAGTTGGGGGGCCCCCGCAGATACGCAGTATTTT. It translates to CASSWGAPADTQYF.

This chain links TRBV3-1 with TRBJ2-5; D ambiguous. In germline, CDR1 is LGHDT, CDR2 YNNKEL (reference sequence). CDR3 size: 16 residues. Trimming removed 1 base from V and 2 bases from J, with 14 bases in between. The CDR3 coding sequence is TGTGCCAGCAGCCAAGCAATTCGCGGCCTGCAAGAGACCCAGTACTTC. Protein: CASSQAIRGLQETQYF.

V is TRBV7-2 and J is TRBJ2-3, with a possible D match to TRBD2 (6 bases). In germline, CDR1 is SGHTA, CDR2 FQGNSA. This CDR3 is built from 14 residues. V was clipped by 7 bases and J by 1 base, with 12 bases between them. This CDR3 is CASNSGLRTDTQYF. CDR3 DNA: TGTGCCAGCAACTCGGGACTTCGCACAGATACGCAGTATTTT. The whole variable domain, remainder taken from reference TRBV7-2 and TRBJ2-3, is GAGVSQSPSNKVTEKGKDVELRCDPISGHTALYWYRQSLGQGLEFLIYFQGNSAPDKSGLPSDRFSAERTGGSVSTLTIQRTQQEDSAVYLCASNSGLRTDTQYFGPGTRLTVL.